This passage covers 21 T cell receptor beta chains from one sample sequenced in a study of metastatic and nonmetastatic thyroid tumors. No treatment had been given to any patient before thyroid surgery. From the PCR reads, TCRdb re-called clones with MiXCR. The sample records tens of thousands of clones, around 15% being singletons. The specimen was blood. The origin of the receptors is a female donor with papillary thyroid cancer or a benign thyroid nodule (not recorded which). Some clones in this sample may be carry-over from other donors' samples.

Judged by abundance, this clone is medium-sized. V gene TRBV19 combines with J gene TRBJ1-6; 8 nucleotides match TRBD1. J lost 7 bases, V lost 6 bases, and 5 bases had no gene match. CDR1 is LNHDA and CDR2 is SQIVND in the germline V gene (reference sequence). The CDR3 runs to 14 residues. CDR3 nucleotides: TGTGCCAGTAGCACGGACAGGGAGAATTCACCCCTCCACTTT. Residues: CASSTDRENSPLHF.

The sample holds many counts of this clone. The chain couples TRBV6-5 to TRBJ1-3; D is ambiguous. Deletions cut 0 bases from V and 2 bases from J, with 11 bases between. In germline, CDR1 is MNHEY, CDR2 SVGAGI. This CDR3 is 16 amino acids long. The CDR3 coding sequence is TGTGCCAGCAGTTACTCAGTGGGGTTACCTGGAAACACCATATATTTT. As protein: CASSYSVGLPGNTIYF.

By share of the sample, this clone is medium-sized. The V gene is TRBV6-1, the J gene TRBJ1-1; D ambiguous. Germline CDR1 MNHNS, CDR2 SASEGT. Trimming removed 5 bases from V and 5 bases from J, with 15 bases in between. The CDR3 spans 14 residues. The CDR3 region is CASSWTGEGTEAFF. CDR3 bases: TGTGCCAGCAGTTGGACTGGGGAAGGGACTGAAGCTTTCTTT.

As for this clone: No conserved phenylalanine or tryptophan is present at the end of the CDR3, so a read error is the likely explanation. The CDR3 DNA follows: TGTGCCAGCAGCTCCCTCGGGACAGAAATTTATGGCTACACCTCC. The encoded protein is CASSSLGTEIYGYTS. This chain links TRBV7-2 with TRBJ1-2, with 7 bases identical to TRBD1. Germline V gene lookup returns CDR1 SGHTA and CDR2 FQGNSA. The CDR3 has 15 amino acids. The V segment lost 4 bases and the J segment 5 bases; nucleotides outside the gene matches: 10.

Many counts were recorded for this clone. This chain connects TRBV9 to TRBJ1-6; possible D gene TRBD1, 5 bases. The CDR3 length is 15 residues. Germline V gene lookup returns CDR1 SGDLS and CDR2 YYNGEE. V shed 4 bases and J shed 10 bases, with 18 bases lying between them. The chain's CDR3 is CASSTTGTLGSPLHF. The CDR3 DNA follows: TGTGCCAGCAGCACCACGGGGACCTTGGGGTCACCCCTCCACTTT. The complete variable domain, with remaining parts taken from reference TRBV9 and TRBJ1-6, reads DSGVTQTPKHLITATGQRVTLRCSPRSGDLSVYWYQQSLDQGLQFLIQYYNGEERAKGNILERFSAQQFPDLHSELNLSSLELGDSALYFCASSTTGTLGSPLHFGNGTRLTVT.

There are many counts of this clone. DNA for the CDR3: TGTGCCAGCAGCTTGGGGGGGTATTCTGGAAACACCATATATTTT. This codes for CASSLGGYSGNTIYF. V is TRBV7-2 and J is TRBJ1-3; a possible D gene is TRBD1 (5 bases). Looked up from germline, CDR1 is SGHTA and CDR2 is FQGNSA. The CDR3 has 15 residues. The V end was cut by 3 bases, the J end by 1 base, with 10 bases between.

This clone is medium-sized (0.01 to 0.1%) within its sample. This rearrangement joins TRBV20-1 to TRBJ2-7, with D hard to call. CDR1 is DFQATT and CDR2 is SNEGSKA in the germline V gene (reference sequence). The CDR3 sequence is 13 residues long. Trimming removed 4 bases at V and 6 bases at J, with 16 bases between. The CDR3 bases are TGCAGTGCTACAGATCAAGCCCTACTCGAGCAGTACTTC. Translated, it gives CSATDQALLEQYF.

In this sample, this clone turned up many times. The chain combines TRBV20-1 with TRBJ1-4, with D possibly being TRBD1 (6 bases). Germline V lookup: CDR1 DFQATT, CDR2 SNEGSKA (reference sequence). This CDR3 spans 14 amino acids. Trimming cost V 6 bases and J 11 bases, with 22 bases left between them. The CDR3 DNA is TGCAGTGCCTTGAGGGGGGGCGGACCTGAGAAACTGTTTTTT. This encodes CSALRGGGPEKLFF.

This clone has ten or more counts. This chain connects TRBV29-1 to TRBJ2-1; TRBD2 matches at 15 bases. This CDR3 is 16 amino acids long. Looked up from germline, CDR1 is SQVTM and CDR2 is ANQGSEA. CDR3 DNA: TGCAGTACGGGACTAGCGGGAGGTCGCTCCTACAATGAGCAGTTCTTC. As protein: CSTGLAGGRSYNEQFF.

V gene TRBV24-1 combines with J gene TRBJ2-3, with D perhaps TRBD1 or TRBD2 (7 bases each). The CDR3 totals 16 residues. Germline-derived CDR1 and CDR2 are KGHDR and SFDVKD. V gave up 4 bases and J gave up 4 bases, with 17 bases separating them. CDR3 sequence: CATSDPSGDRADTQYF. The CDR3 coding sequence is TGTGCCACCAGTGACCCTAGCGGAGACAGGGCAGATACGCAGTATTTT.

This clone was counted at least ten times. This chain uses TRBV12-3 or TRBV12-4 with TRBJ2-3, with 10 bases fitting TRBD2. J gave up 1 base and V 1 base, and 5 bases lay outside the gene matches. This CDR3 spans 17 amino acids. CDR3 loop: CASSLEREGSRTDTQYF. The CDR3 DNA sequence: TGTGCCAGCAGTTTAGAGCGGGAGGGGTCACGCACAGATACGCAGTATTTT.

This clone has more than one count but fewer than ten. The V gene is TRBV12-3 or TRBV12-4, the J gene TRBJ1-2, with 8 bases aligning to TRBD1. Losses at the gene ends were 7 bases for V and 7 bases for J; bases not matched to a gene: 11. CDR3 length equals 14 residues. In nucleotides, the CDR3 is TGTGCCAGCACCCGGACAGGGAAGGATGGTGGCTACACCTTC. Amino acid sequence: CASTRTGKDGGYTF.

The rearrangement uses TRBV11-2 and TRBJ1-4; no clear D. Germline CDR1 reads SGHAT; CDR2 reads FQNNGV. The CDR3 is 14 amino acids. V lost 1 base and J 8 bases, leaving 11 bases between the germline ends. The CDR3 sequence: CASSLGQTQEKLFF. As DNA, the CDR3 is TGTGCCAGCAGCTTAGGGCAAACGCAGGAAAAACTGTTTTTT.

The rearrangement links TRBV7-3 to TRBJ1-2, with 7 bases identical to TRBD1. The V gene end was trimmed by 4 bases and the J gene end by 5 bases; junction bases not matched to a gene: 4. There are 13 residues in the CDR3. Germline CDR1 and CDR2: SGHTA and FQGTGA. CDR3 DNA sequence: TGTGCCAGCAGCTCCGGGACAGCTTATGGCTACACCTTC. Its protein product is CASSSGTAYGYTF. The full variable domain, its missing parts supplied by reference TRBV7-3 and TRBJ1-2, is GAGVSQTPSNKVTEKGKYVELRCDPISGHTALYWYRQSLGQGPEFLIYFQGTGAADDSGLPNDRFFAVRPEGSVSTLKIQRTERGDSAVYLCASSSGTAYGYTFGSGTRLTVV.

By share, this clone ranks as medium-sized. The chain employs TRBV24-1 and TRBJ2-1, with 8 bases lining up with TRBD2. V shed 4 bases and J 7 bases; nucleotides not matched to a gene: 5. The CDR3 extends over 14 amino acids. Germline values: CDR1 KGHDR, CDR2 SFDVKD. The CDR3 bases are TGTGCCACCAGTGACATTCGGGGGGGGAATGAGCAGTTCTTC. Protein sequence: CATSDIRGGNEQFF.

This clone showed up many times. The V gene is TRBV24-1, the J gene TRBJ1-5; a possible D gene is TRBD1 (5 bases). The CDR3 has 15 amino acids. V lost 3 bases to trimming and J lost 4 bases, with 12 bases between them. Germline V gene sequence: CDR1 KGHDR, CDR2 SFDVKD. CDR3 sequence reads: CATSDGTHPNQPQHF. CDR3 nucleotides: TGTGCCACCAGTGATGGGACCCATCCAAATCAGCCCCAGCATTTT.

This clone was counted ten times or more. The rearrangement joins TRBV30 to TRBJ2-7; D not certain. The V gene's germline CDR1 is GTSNPN and CDR2 SVGIG (reference sequence). Trimming took off 4 bases at V and 1 base at J, with 20 bases between the two ends. The CDR3 sequence is 16 residues long. CDR3 amino acids: CAWNYGTFGRSYEQYF. CDR3 bases: TGTGCCTGGAATTATGGTACCTTCGGGCGGTCCTACGAGCAGTACTTC. The full variable domain, its missing parts supplied by reference TRBV30 and TRBJ2-7, is SQTIHQWPATLVQPVGSPLSLECTVEGTSNPNLYWYRQAAGRGLQLLFYSVGIGQISSEVPQNLSASRPQDRQFILSSKKLLLSDSGFYLCAWNYGTFGRSYEQYFGPGTRLTVT.

This clone is categorized as medium-sized. The CDR3 nucleotides read TGTGCCAGCAGTTTGGTTCTATACTCCTACAATGAGCAGTTCTTC. Encoded protein: CASSLVLYSYNEQFF. The chain links TRBV28 to TRBJ2-1; D unclear. This CDR3 has 15 residues. Germline lookup yields CDR1 MDHEN and CDR2 SYDVKM. V lost 3 bases and J lost 0, with 9 bases in between.

The gene calls are TRBV2 and TRBJ2-7; no clear D. Trimming shortened V by 6 bases and J by 1 base, and 7 bases separated the two germline ends. CDR3 length: 12 residues. In germline, CDR1 is SNHLY, CDR2 FYNNEI. CDR3 DNA: TGTGCCAGCAGGAGCACTTCCTACGAGCAGTACTTC. Translated: CASRSTSYEQYF.

This sequence joins TRBV7-9 and TRBJ1-1; 9 bases line up with TRBD1. The CDR3 contains 15 residues. After removal of 5 bases from V and 3 bases from J, the junction contained 7 bases not matched to a gene. Germline V gene sequence: CDR1 SEHNR, CDR2 FQNEAQ (reference sequence). CDR3 nucleotide sequence: TGTGCCAGCAGCCCCTTTCGACAGGGGGACACTGAAGCTTTCTTT. It encodes CASSPFRQGDTEAFF.

This clone was seen only a few times. A single base separates this from a much larger clone, so it may be a read error. The J gene is TRBJ2-6, the V gene TRBV5-5, with D unclear. In germline, CDR1 is SGHKS, CDR2 YYEKEE (reference sequence). Trimming pared 6 bases from V and 4 bases from J, leaving 11 bases between. The CDR3 is 14 residues long. The CDR3 DNA reads TGTGCCAGCAACTCAAGTTCGGGGGCCAACGTCCTGACTTTC. Protein: CASNSSSGANVLTF.